This record looks at one TCR beta chain sequence and its context. Naive CD8 cells lacked CD45RO, underwent positive selection for CCR7 and left out terminally differentiated effector memory CD45RA+ cells. The donors, all of them Caucasian adults, lived in Nashville, Tennessee. Germline CDR1 SGHAT, CDR2 FQDESV (reference sequence). The CDR3 length is 13 residues. V lost 2 bases and J 6 bases, leaving 8 bases between the germline ends. The data were taken from a study of shared clonotypes between healthy human individuals. Measured with immunoSEQ multiplex PCR; TCRdb has only the in-frame clones, and not every one. The profile covers roughly 590,000 clones, with roughly 96% appearing a single time and 0.11% taken by the ten largest.

Sequencing was performed on naive CD8+ T cells sorted from blood. This sequence joins TRBV11-1 and TRBJ2-1; D may be TRBD2 (6 bases). The TCR comes from a woman in her thirties in good health. The chain's CDR3 is CASSLLGGNEQFF. The CDR3 DNA reads TGTGCCAGCAGCTTATTGGGGGGCAATGAGCAGTTCTTC. The whole variable domain, filled in from reference TRBV11-1 and TRBJ2-1, reads EAEVAQSPRYKITEKSQAVAFWCDPISGHATLYWYRQILGQGPELLVQFQDESVVDDSQLPKDRFSAERLKGVDSTLKIQPAELGDSAMYLCASSLLGGNEQFFGPGTRLTVL.